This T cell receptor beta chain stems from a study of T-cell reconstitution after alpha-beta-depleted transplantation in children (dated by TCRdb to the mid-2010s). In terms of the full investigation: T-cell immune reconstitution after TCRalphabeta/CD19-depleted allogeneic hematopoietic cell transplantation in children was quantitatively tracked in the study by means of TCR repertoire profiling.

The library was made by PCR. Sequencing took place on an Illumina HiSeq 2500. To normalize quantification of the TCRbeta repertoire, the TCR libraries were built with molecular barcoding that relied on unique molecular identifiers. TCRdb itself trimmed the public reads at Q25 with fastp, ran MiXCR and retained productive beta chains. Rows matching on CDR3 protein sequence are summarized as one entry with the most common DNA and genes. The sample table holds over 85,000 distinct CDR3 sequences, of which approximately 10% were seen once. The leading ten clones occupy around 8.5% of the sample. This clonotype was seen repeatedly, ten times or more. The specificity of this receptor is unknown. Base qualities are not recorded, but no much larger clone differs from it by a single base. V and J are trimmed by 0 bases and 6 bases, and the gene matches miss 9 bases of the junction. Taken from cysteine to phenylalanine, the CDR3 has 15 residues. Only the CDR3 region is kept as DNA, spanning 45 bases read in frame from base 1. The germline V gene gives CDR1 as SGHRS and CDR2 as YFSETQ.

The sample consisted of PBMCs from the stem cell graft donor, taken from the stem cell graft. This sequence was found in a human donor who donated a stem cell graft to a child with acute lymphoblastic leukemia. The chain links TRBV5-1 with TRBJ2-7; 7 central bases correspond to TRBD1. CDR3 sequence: CASSLGGTVAGEQYF. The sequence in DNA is TGCGCCAGCAGCTTGGGAGGGACAGTTGCAGGCGAGCAGTACTTC.